The clone carrying this T cell receptor (beta chain) showed up many times. The antigen remains unidentified. RNA transcripts were the template for amplifying TCR beta CDR3 regions. RT-PCR in the first round (using the HTBI primer set) targeted the TCR CDR3. TCRdb reanalysed the multiplex PCR reads using MiXCR and keeps one entry per CDR3 protein. The sample yields around 260,000 distinct CDR3 sequences, less than 30% seen once. The record originates from a study of T cells in Graves' hyperthyroidism and ophthalmopathy. Study at large: Upon initial diagnosis and before any treatment, peripheral blood was collected. Study outcomes and limitations: Most expanded thyroid clonotypes above 0.001 also appeared in blood.

Fresh peripheral blood, under 11 ml, yielded the PBMCs. This TCR was sampled from a man aged 40-50 years with Graves' hyperthyroidism that later progressed to Graves' ophthalmopathy. Sequenced input: blood.

Written as DNA, the CDR3 is TGCGCCAGCAGCCCGCAGACAGTGACTAACTATGGCTACACCTTC. Translating it yields CASSPQTVTNYGYTF. The V gene is TRBV4-1, the J gene TRBJ1-2; tentatively, D is TRBD1 (5 bases). This CDR3 region has 15 residues. Germline values: CDR1 MGHRA, CDR2 YSYEKL. Trimming shortened V by 4 bases and J by 0 bases, and 12 bases separated the two germline ends.